What follows are 28 T cell receptor beta chains derived from one specimen sequenced in a study of T cell changes during pregnancy in multiple sclerosis. Libraries were prepared by immunoSEQ multiplex PCR; TCRdb keeps only in-frame clonotypes and omits some of them. The table includes tens of thousands of clones, over 80% detected once. The sequencing here drew on CD4+ T cells from peripheral blood mononuclear cells, taken in the second trimester of pregnancy. The origin of the receptors is a female donor with multiple sclerosis, enrolled in a pregnancy study.

The gene calls are TRBV29-1 and TRBJ2-2, with a possible D match to TRBD1 (5 bases). Germline assignment: CDR1 SQVTM and CDR2 ANQGSEA. Deletions cut 3 bases from V and 6 bases from J, with 17 bases between. This CDR3 is built from 15 residues. CDR3 nucleotides: TGCAGCGTTGACGGTGGGGCGCGAAATCCCGGGGAGCTGTTTTTT. This codes for CSVDGGARNPGELFF.

The chain combines TRBV4-1 with TRBJ1-1; D uncertain. The CDR3 loop spans 15 amino acids. V was shortened by 1 base and J by 6 bases, with 15 bases between the two germline ends. CDR1 and CDR2 (germline): MGHRA, YSYEKL. DNA for the CDR3: TGCGCCAGCAGCCAAGTCGTAAGAGACACCGCTGAAGCTTTCTTT. Translation: CASSQVVRDTAEAFF.

The chain recombines TRBV4-3 with TRBJ2-3; 10 bases match TRBD2. The germline CDR1 and CDR2 sequences are LGHNA and YSLEER. J lost 2 bases, V lost 1 base, and 9 bases had no gene match. The CDR3 runs 18 residues. The CDR3 DNA is TGCGCCAGCAGCCAAGGGTTAGCGCTAGCGGGGGTCACAGATACGCAGTATTTT. Protein sequence: CASSQGLALAGVTDTQYF.

The rearrangement joins TRBV11-1 to TRBJ2-7; tentatively, D is TRBD2 (6 bases). Germline V lookup: CDR1 SGHAT, CDR2 FQDESV (reference sequence). The CDR3 totals 14 residues. The V gene lost 3 bases and the J gene lost 3 bases, with 12 bases spanning the gap. The CDR3 DNA follows: TGTGCCAGCAGCTTCACGCCGGGAGTCTACGAGCAGTACTTC. Encoded protein: CASSFTPGVYEQYF.

The chain has TRBV19 and TRBJ1-6; 10 bases align to TRBD1. The ends lost 8 bases at V and 7 bases at J; junction bases unmatched: 5. CDR3 length: 14 residues. From germline, CDR1 is LNHDA and CDR2 SQIVND (reference sequence). CDR3 residues: CASGRDRGNSPLHF. In nucleotides, the CDR3 is TGTGCCAGTGGCCGGGACAGGGGCAATTCACCCCTCCACTTT.

Written as DNA, the CDR3 is TGTGCCAGCAGCTTGAAACAGTCCGATGAGCAGTTCTTC. Protein: CASSLKQSDEQFF. The rearrangement joins TRBV5-4 to TRBJ2-1; no clear D. The CDR3 is 13 residues long. Looked up from germline, CDR1 is SGHNT and CDR2 is YYREEE (reference sequence). V was pared by 1 base and J by 8 bases, with 10 bases between. Full variable domain (missing parts from reference TRBV5-4 and TRBJ2-1): ETGVTQSPTHLIKTRGQQVTLRCSSQSGHNTVSWYQQALGQGPQFIFQYYREEENGRGNFPPRFSGLQFPNYSSELNVNALELDDSALYLCASSLKQSDEQFFGPGTRLTVL.

V gene TRBV19 combines with J gene TRBJ1-2; no firm D call. The CDR3 spans 15 residues. Trimming removed 7 bases from V and 2 bases from J, with 17 bases in between. Germline V gene data show CDR1 as LNHDA and CDR2 as SQIVND (reference sequence). CDR3 in amino acids: CASTTKTLGNYGYTF. In DNA form, the CDR3 reads TGTGCCAGTACCACCAAGACGCTCGGGAACTATGGCTACACCTTC.

This sequence joins TRBV6-5 and TRBJ1-2; 9 positions match TRBD1. Germline V lookup: CDR1 MNHEY, CDR2 SVGAGI. V shed 8 bases and J 4 bases; nucleotides not matched to a gene: 8. This CDR3 has 14 residues. The CDR3 reads CASYTGGKGYGYTF. In DNA, the CDR3 is TGTGCCAGCTATACAGGGGGCAAGGGCTATGGCTACACCTTC.

The chain is built from TRBV6-6 and TRBJ2-7; TRBD1 is a possible D gene (5 bases). The CDR3 contains 14 residues. With 2 bases removed from V and 6 bases from J, the gap between germline ends came to 14 bases. Per germline, CDR1 MNHNY and CDR2 SVGAGI (reference sequence). The CDR3 DNA follows: TGTGCCAGCAGTTACGCCCAGGGATCTCGCGAGCAGTACTTC. Its translation: CASSYAQGSREQYF.

The CDR3 sequence: CASSVGIQGVPPTNEKLFF. Written as DNA, the CDR3 is TGTGCCAGCAGCGTAGGGATACAGGGAGTACCCCCCACTAATGAAAAACTGTTTTTT. The rearrangement links TRBV7-9 to TRBJ1-4; a possible D gene is TRBD1 (6 bases). This CDR3 is built from 19 residues. Germline-derived CDR1 and CDR2 are SEHNR and FQNEAQ (reference sequence). V lost 5 bases and J 2 bases, leaving 24 bases between the germline ends. The variable domain in full, with the rest retrieved from reference TRBV7-9 and TRBJ1-4, is DTGVSQNPRHKITKRGQNVTFRCDPISEHNRLYWYRQTLGQGPEFLTYFQNEAQLEKSRLLSDRFSAERPKGSFSTLEIQRTEQGDSAMYLCASSVGIQGVPPTNEKLFFGSGTQLSVL.

The chain has TRBV19 and TRBJ2-7; the match to TRBD1 covers 9 bases. The CDR3 runs 14 residues. Germline V lookup: CDR1 LNHDA, CDR2 SQIVND (reference sequence). Trimming cost V 7 bases and J 9 bases; bases outside gene matches: 13. CDR3 sequence (DNA): TGTGCCAGTAAACCGGGACAGGGCCCCTCCGGGCAGTACTTC. Protein product: CASKPGQGPSGQYF. Filled out from reference TRBV19 and TRBJ2-7, the complete variable domain reads DGGITQSPKYLFRKEGQNVTLSCEQNLNHDAMYWYRQDPGQGLRLIYYSQIVNDFQKGDIAEGYSVSREKKESFPLTVTSAQKNPTAFYLCASKPGQGPSGQYFGPGTRLTVT.

This clone was found once. The CDR3 is CASTEVTGEDGYGYTF. The CDR3 nucleotides read TGTGCCAGCACCGAGGTGACAGGGGAAGATGGCTATGGCTACACCTTC. This chain uses TRBV6-4 with TRBJ1-2; 8 nucleotides align to TRBD1. After removal of 7 bases from V and 4 bases from J, the junction contained 14 bases not matched to a gene. This CDR3 has 16 residues. Germline assignment: CDR1 MRHNA and CDR2 SNTAGT.

This chain joins TRBV7-3 and TRBJ1-2, with D possibly TRBD1 on 5 matching bases. Between the trimmed V and J ends, which lost 2 bases and 4 bases, there was a span of 8 bases. The CDR3 consists of 13 residues. Looked up from germline, CDR1 is SGHTA and CDR2 is FQGTGA. The CDR3 DNA reads as TGTGCCAGCAGCTTACAACAGGTCTATGGCTACACCTTC. Translated, it gives CASSLQQVYGYTF.

V usage is TRBV28 and J usage is TRBJ2-1; 10 nucleotides agree with TRBD2. V shed 7 bases and J 5 bases; nucleotides not matched to a gene: 5. This CDR3 region has 14 residues. The germline gives CDR1 MDHEN, CDR2 SYDVKM. DNA of the CDR3: TGTGCCAGCACACCTAGCGGGAGTAACAATGAGCAGTTCTTC. This sequence encodes CASTPSGSNNEQFF. Combining the CDR3 with reference TRBV28 and TRBJ2-1 gives the whole variable domain DVKVTQSSRYLVKRTGEKVFLECVQDMDHENMFWYRQDPGLGLRLIYFSYDVKMKEKGDIPEGYSVSREKKERFSLILESASTNQTSMYLCASTPSGSNNEQFFGPGTRLTVL.

V gene TRBV27 combines with J gene TRBJ1-3, with D unresolved. The CDR3 loop spans 14 amino acids. Looked up from germline, CDR1 is MNHEY and CDR2 is SMNVEV (reference sequence). V lost 4 bases to trimming and J lost 1 base, with 8 bases between them. The CDR3 DNA is TGTGCCAGCAGTTCTACCGGGTCTGGAAACACCATATATTTT. This codes for CASSSTGSGNTIYF.

V gene TRBV5-1 combines with J gene TRBJ1-5; 7 bases map to TRBD1. V lost 4 bases, J lost 4 bases, and 2 bases stayed unmatched. Germline V gene data show CDR1 as SGHRS and CDR2 as YFSETQ. The CDR3 runs to 13 residues. CDR3 in amino acids: CASSLGQNQPQHF. The CDR3, as DNA: TGCGCCAGCAGCCTGGGACAGAATCAGCCCCAGCATTTT.

The V gene is TRBV7-9, the J gene TRBJ1-4; tentatively, D is TRBD1 (6 bases). The V end lost 8 bases, the J end lost 2 bases, and 15 bases lay between the germline ends. Germline V CDR1 and CDR2: SEHNR, FQNEAQ (reference sequence). The CDR3 is made up of 15 amino acids. The CDR3 region is CASSEGGQTNEKLFF. The DNA of the CDR3 is TGTGCCAGCTCCGAGGGGGGGCAGACTAATGAAAAACTGTTTTTT.

The J gene is TRBJ1-1, the V gene TRBV27, with D maybe TRBD1 (5 bases). The CDR3 covers 16 residues. CDR1 and CDR2 from the germline V gene are MNHEY and SMNVEV (reference sequence). The V end was cut by 5 bases, the J end by 0 bases, with 16 bases between. The CDR3 DNA reads as TGTGCCAGCAGTATCCGTAGGGGACTTGTGAACACTGAAGCTTTCTTT. It encodes CASSIRRGLVNTEAFF.

The chain recombines TRBV19 with TRBJ1-5, with 8 bases fitting TRBD1. This CDR3 is built from 18 residues. The V and J ends lost 3 bases and 0 bases, in that order; junction bases with no gene match: 10. Germline CDR1 reads LNHDA; CDR2 reads SQIVND (reference sequence). The CDR3 region is CASSIRDRSLHSNQPQHF. DNA for the CDR3: TGTGCCAGTAGTATCCGGGACAGGAGTTTACATAGCAATCAGCCCCAGCATTTT.

This clone has just one count. V and J are TRBV18 and TRBJ2-1; 7 bases fit TRBD1. J gave up 5 bases and V 6 bases, and 13 bases lay outside the gene matches. Germline CDR1 is KGHSH and CDR2 is LQKENI. The CDR3 is 16 residues long. The CDR3 here is CASSGTAYRLNNEQFF. Written as DNA, the CDR3 is TGTGCCAGCTCCGGGACAGCGTATCGATTAAACAATGAGCAGTTCTTC.

The rearrangement uses TRBV5-1 and TRBJ2-7, with TRBD1 identical over 10 bases. The CDR3 contains 15 residues. Germline-derived CDR1 and CDR2 are SGHRS and YFSETQ. Germline trimming cut 4 bases from V and 3 bases from J; bases unmatched to any gene: 7. The CDR3 DNA reads as TGCGCCAGCAGCCTGGGACAGGGGTCCCTCTACGAGCAGTACTTC. This encodes CASSLGQGSLYEQYF.

CDR3 DNA: TGTGCCAGCAGTGAATCGGAGGGCCGACTGTTTTTT. Translation: CASSESEGRLFF. The chain uses TRBV2 and TRBJ1-4; D uncertain. V lost 2 bases, J lost 13 bases, and 11 bases lay in between. The germline V gene has CDR1 SNHLY and CDR2 FYNNEI. The CDR3 covers 12 residues.

The chain couples TRBV13 to TRBJ2-3; D may be TRBD2 (5 bases). The V end lost 6 bases, the J end lost 1 base, and 17 bases lay between the germline ends. Germline CDR1 and CDR2: PRHDT and FYEKMQ (reference sequence). This CDR3 has 16 residues. CDR3 sequence: CASRQPIGRRTDTQYF. DNA of the CDR3: TGTGCCAGCAGGCAACCCATAGGGAGACGCACAGATACGCAGTATTTT. Using reference TRBV13 and TRBJ2-3 for the parts outside the CDR3, the full variable domain is AAGVIQSPRHLIKEKRETATLKCYPIPRHDTVYWYQQGPGQDPQFLISFYEKMQSDKGSIPDRFSAQQFSDYHSELNMSSLELGDSALYFCASRQPIGRRTDTQYFGPGTRLTVL.

The chain combines TRBV5-4 with TRBJ2-3; 13 nucleotides line up with TRBD2. Germline assignment: CDR1 SGHNT and CDR2 YYREEE (reference sequence). The CDR3 contains 17 residues. J lost 3 bases, V lost 5 bases, and 9 bases had no gene match. The CDR3 here is CASSSGTSGKSTDTQYF. The CDR3 nucleotides read TGTGCCAGCAGTTCTGGGACTAGCGGGAAGTCAACAGATACGCAGTATTTT.

The chain combines TRBV11-2 with TRBJ2-1, with no clear D. Germline CDR1 reads SGHAT; CDR2 reads FQNNGV. V was cut by 1 base and J by 6 bases, with 10 bases left in between. The CDR3 runs 14 residues. The CDR3 spells CASSLAPSSNEQFF. DNA of the CDR3: TGTGCCAGCAGCTTAGCTCCTAGTAGCAATGAGCAGTTCTTC. Drawing the rest from reference TRBV11-2 and TRBJ2-1, the complete variable domain is EAGVAQSPRYKIIEKRQSVAFWCNPISGHATLYWYQQILGQGPKLLIQFQNNGVVDDSQLPKDRFSAERLKGVDSTLKIQPAKLEDSAVYLCASSLAPSSNEQFFGPGTRLTVL.

The gene calls are TRBV6-6 and TRBJ2-7, with 9 bases fitting TRBD1. In germline, CDR1 is MNHNY, CDR2 SVGAGI (reference sequence). The CDR3 spans 14 residues. The J segment lost 2 bases and the V segment lost 5 bases, leaving 4 bases of the junction unmatched. Written as DNA, the CDR3 is TGTGCCAGCAGTCGCGGGACAGGGCCCTACGAGCAGTACTTC. Protein product: CASSRGTGPYEQYF.

The chain links TRBV7-2 to TRBJ1-2; 7 bases are a match to TRBD1. The CDR3 runs 14 residues. Germline V lookup: CDR1 SGHTA, CDR2 FQGNSA. The J segment lost 8 bases and the V segment lost 3 bases, leaving 9 bases of the junction unmatched. CDR3 sequence: CASSFPRQGKGYTF. For the CDR3, the DNA is TGTGCCAGCAGCTTTCCAAGACAGGGTAAAGGCTACACCTTC.

The V and J genes are TRBV7-6 and TRBJ1-6; TRBD1 aligns across 9 bases. Trimming at V came to 3 bases and at J to 9 bases, leaving 9 bases not matched to a gene. The CDR3 loop spans 16 amino acids. From germline, CDR1 is SGHVS and CDR2 FNYEAQ. The CDR3 protein is CASSLDVQGAFSPLHF. CDR3 bases: TGTGCCAGCAGCTTGGACGTACAGGGGGCATTTTCACCCCTCCACTTT.